Sequencing of this T cell receptor (beta chain) was carried out in a study of Ad26.COV2.S vaccination and SARS-CoV-2 variants. Looking at the study overall: Donor got 5x10^10 or 1x10^11 viral particles of Ad26.COV2.S.

The assay was immunoSEQ multiplex PCR, and TCRdb's table has in-frame clones only and misses some. The sample lists under 300,000 clones, around nine tenths seen once, with less than 3.5% in the top ten. The junction had 5 bases not matched to a gene; V was cut back by 1 base and J by 4 bases. The CDR3 covers 16 residues. Germline V lookup: CDR1 LGHNA, CDR2 YSLEER. The treatment: roughly 19 received Ad26.COV2.S at low or high dose, single or two shots; roughly five received placebo; per-sample allocation not given. Sample collection was performed on day 63 after the first vaccine or placebo injection.

This receptor was taken from a person between 18 and 60 years old who received the Ad26.COV2.S COVID-19 vaccine or a placebo. Sample: peripheral blood, taken in a trial of Ad26.COV2.S vaccine versus placebo. This chain links TRBV4-3 with TRBJ2-3; 10 nucleotides match TRBD2. For the CDR3, the DNA is TGCGCCAGCAGCCAAGCAAGAGCGGGGGGGGCAGATACGCAGTATTTT. It encodes CASSQARAGGADTQYF.